These T cell receptor beta chains were read from a single sample in a study of vaccination and CD4 T cells after COVID-19. These receptors have no identified antigens. TCRdb passed the PCR reads through MiXCR, listing each CDR3 protein once. The sample holds 15,000 to 20,000 distinct CDR3 sequences, over 30% seen once. The sequencing input was CD4+ T cells from blood, cultured in vitro. These receptors were taken from a human donor who had recovered from COVID-19. The CDR3 runs from the conserved cysteine through the conserved F or W. The D gene is left open where the match is weak. Only some rows state a clone size, as once, few, many or a class for expanded clones.

j_call: TRBJ1-2
d_call: NA
clone_size: NA
v_call: TRBV5-4
cdr3_nt: TGTGCCAGCAGCTTCCCCTACCTTTCGGGTGACTATGGCTACACCTTC
cdr3_aa: CASSFPYLSGDYGYTF

j_call: TRBJ1-1
d_call: NA
clone_size: NA
v_call: TRBV20-1
cdr3_nt: TGCAGTGCTAGAGATTCCCCAAAAGCTTTCTTT
cdr3_aa: CSARDSPKAFF

j_call: TRBJ1-5
d_call: NA
clone_size: few
v_call: TRBV6-5
cdr3_nt: TGTGCCAGCAGTTACAACGGAAATCAGCCCCAGCATTTT
cdr3_aa: CASSYNGNQPQHF

j_call: TRBJ2-3
d_call: NA
clone_size: few
v_call: TRBV20-1
cdr3_nt: TGCAGTGCTTTTACAGGGAAAGATACGCAGTATTTT
cdr3_aa: CSAFTGKDTQYF

j_call: TRBJ2-2
d_call: NA
clone_size: few
v_call: TRBV7-2
cdr3_nt: TGTGCCAGCAGCTACCTCAATATCGGGGACACCGGGGAGCTGTTTTTT
cdr3_aa: CASSYLNIGDTGELFF

j_call: TRBJ2-2
d_call: TRBD2
clone_size: NA
v_call: TRBV20-1
cdr3_nt: TGCAGTGCCGCGGGGGGGACTAGCGGGAGGACGAACACCGGGGAGCCGTTTTTT
cdr3_aa: CSAAGGTSGRTNTGEPFF

j_call: TRBJ2-1
d_call: NA
clone_size: NA
v_call: TRBV7-8
cdr3_nt: TGTGCCAGCAGCAAACGGGCGAGGGAGCAGTTCTTC
cdr3_aa: CASSKRAREQFF

j_call: TRBJ2-4
d_call: NA
clone_size: few
v_call: TRBV15
cdr3_nt: TGTGCCACCAGCAGAGATGGGGGCGGGAGCGACATTCAGTACTTC
cdr3_aa: CATSRDGGGSDIQYF

j_call: TRBJ2-3
d_call: TRBD2
clone_size: few
v_call: TRBV7-9
cdr3_nt: TGTGCCAGCAGCCTCTTCTCAGGGCGGGGGAGCACAGATACGCAGTATTTT
cdr3_aa: CASSLFSGRGSTDTQYF

j_call: TRBJ2-7
d_call: TRBD2
clone_size: once
v_call: TRBV29-1
cdr3_nt: TGCAGCGTTAGGGATCCCAGCGGGAGCTACGAGCAGTACTTC
cdr3_aa: CSVRDPSGSYEQYF

j_call: TRBJ1-4
d_call: TRBD1
clone_size: NA
v_call: TRBV20-1
cdr3_nt: TGCAGTGCTAGGGTCGGGACAGGGGAGGTAAAACTGTTTTTT
cdr3_aa: CSARVGTGEVKLFF

j_call: TRBJ2-7
d_call: TRBD2
clone_size: NA
v_call: TRBV20-1
cdr3_nt: TGCAGTGCTTATACCGGGACTAGTGGTTACGAGCAGTACTTC
cdr3_aa: CSAYTGTSGYEQYF

j_call: TRBJ2-2
d_call: TRBD1
clone_size: NA
v_call: TRBV20-1
cdr3_nt: TGCAGTGCTAGATCCTTTCCGGGACAGGGCACGAACACCGGGGAGCTGTTTTTT
cdr3_aa: CSARSFPGQGTNTGELFF

j_call: TRBJ1-5
d_call: TRBD1
clone_size: NA
v_call: TRBV18
cdr3_nt: TGTGCCAGCTCACCACCCAGGGGGCGCGGGAGTCAGCCCCAGCATTTT
cdr3_aa: CASSPPRGRGSQPQHF

j_call: TRBJ2-1
d_call: TRBD1
clone_size: NA
v_call: TRBV10-3
cdr3_nt: TGTGCCATCAGTTCGGTTGGGACAGGGAGTACCTACAATGAGCAGTTCTTC
cdr3_aa: CAISSVGTGSTYNEQFF